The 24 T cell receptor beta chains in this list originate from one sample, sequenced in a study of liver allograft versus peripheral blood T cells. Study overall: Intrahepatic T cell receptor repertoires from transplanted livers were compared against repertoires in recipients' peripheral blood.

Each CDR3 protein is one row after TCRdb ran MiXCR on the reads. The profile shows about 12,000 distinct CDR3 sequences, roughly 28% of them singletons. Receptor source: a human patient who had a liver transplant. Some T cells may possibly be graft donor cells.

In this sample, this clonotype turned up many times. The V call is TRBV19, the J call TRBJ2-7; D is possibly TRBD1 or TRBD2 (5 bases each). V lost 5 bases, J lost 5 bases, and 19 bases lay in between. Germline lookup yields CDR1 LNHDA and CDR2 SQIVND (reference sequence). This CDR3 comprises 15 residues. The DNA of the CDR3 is TGTGCCAGTAGTCCTTCGGGGACGCGAACCGACGAGCAGTACTTC. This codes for CASSPSGTRTDEQYF.

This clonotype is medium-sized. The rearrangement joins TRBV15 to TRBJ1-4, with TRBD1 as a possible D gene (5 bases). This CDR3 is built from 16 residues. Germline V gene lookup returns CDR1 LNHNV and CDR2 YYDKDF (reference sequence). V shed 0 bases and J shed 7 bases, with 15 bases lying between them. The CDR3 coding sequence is TGTGCCACCAGCAGAGATCGGGGGGACGGGGGTGAAAAACTGTTTTTT. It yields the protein CATSRDRGDGGEKLFF.

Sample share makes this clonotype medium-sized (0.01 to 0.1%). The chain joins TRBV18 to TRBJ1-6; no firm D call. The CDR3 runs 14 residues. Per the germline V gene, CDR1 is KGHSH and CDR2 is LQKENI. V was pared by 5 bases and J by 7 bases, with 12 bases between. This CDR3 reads CASSDRESNSPLHF. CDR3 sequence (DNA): TGTGCCAGCTCAGACCGGGAGAGCAATTCACCCCTCCACTTT. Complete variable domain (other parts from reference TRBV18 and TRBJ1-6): NAGVMQNPRHLVRRRGQEARLRCSPMKGHSHVYWYRQLPEEGLKFMVYLQKENIIDESGMPKERFSAEFPKEGPSILRIQQVVRGDSAAYFCASSDRESNSPLHFGNGTRLTVT.

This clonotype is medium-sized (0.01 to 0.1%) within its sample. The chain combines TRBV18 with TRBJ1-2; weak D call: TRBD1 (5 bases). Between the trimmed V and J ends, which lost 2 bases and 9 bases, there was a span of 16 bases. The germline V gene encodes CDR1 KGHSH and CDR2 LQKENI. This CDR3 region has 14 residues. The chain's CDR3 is CASSPETVGRRYTF. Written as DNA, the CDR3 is TGTGCCAGCTCACCAGAGACAGTAGGGCGGCGCTACACCTTC.

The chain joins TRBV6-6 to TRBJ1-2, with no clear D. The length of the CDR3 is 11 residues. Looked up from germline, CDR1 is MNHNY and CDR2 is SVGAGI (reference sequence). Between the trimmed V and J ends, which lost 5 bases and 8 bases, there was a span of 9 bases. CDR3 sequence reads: CASSINRGYTF. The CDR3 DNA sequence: TGTGCCAGCAGTATTAATCGAGGCTACACCTTC.

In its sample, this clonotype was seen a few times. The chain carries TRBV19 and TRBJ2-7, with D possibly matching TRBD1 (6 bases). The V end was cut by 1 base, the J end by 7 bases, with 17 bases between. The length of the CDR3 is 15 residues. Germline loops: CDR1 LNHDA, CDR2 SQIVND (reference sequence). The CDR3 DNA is TGTGCCAGTAGTATAGGGACAGTACCCGCGACGGAGCAGTACTTC. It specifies CASSIGTVPATEQYF.

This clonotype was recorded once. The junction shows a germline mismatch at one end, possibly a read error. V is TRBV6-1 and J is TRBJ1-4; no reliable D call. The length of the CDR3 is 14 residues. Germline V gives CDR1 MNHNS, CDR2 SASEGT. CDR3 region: CASSGGLSGEKLFF. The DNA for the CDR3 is TGTGCCAGCAGTGGGGGTCTATCCGGTGAAAAGCTGTTTTTT.

The CDR3: CSARGSNQPQHF. The CDR3 DNA sequence: TGCAGTGCTAGGGGAAGCAATCAGCCCCAGCATTTT. V is TRBV20-1 and J is TRBJ1-5; D unclear. There are 12 residues in the CDR3. V dropped 3 bases and J dropped 1 base, with 4 bases sitting between them. Germline CDR1 DFQATT, CDR2 SNEGSKA (reference sequence).

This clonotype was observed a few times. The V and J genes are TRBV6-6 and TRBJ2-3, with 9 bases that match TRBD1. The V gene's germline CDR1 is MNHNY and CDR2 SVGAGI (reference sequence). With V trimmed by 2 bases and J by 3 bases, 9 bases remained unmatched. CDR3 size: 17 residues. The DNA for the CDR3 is TGTGCCAGCAGTTACATGTTACCGGGACAGGGAACAGATACGCAGTATTTT. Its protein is CASSYMLPGQGTDTQYF.

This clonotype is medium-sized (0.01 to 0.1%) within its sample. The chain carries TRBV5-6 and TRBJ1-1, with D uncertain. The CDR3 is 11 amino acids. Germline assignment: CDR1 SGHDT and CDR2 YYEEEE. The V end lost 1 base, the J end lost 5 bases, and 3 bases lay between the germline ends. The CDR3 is CASSLYTEAFF. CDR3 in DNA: TGTGCCAGCAGCTTGTATACTGAAGCTTTCTTT. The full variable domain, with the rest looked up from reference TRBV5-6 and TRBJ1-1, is DAGVTQSPTHLIKTRGQQVTLRCSPKSGHDTVSWYQQALGQGPQFIFQYYEEEERQRGNFPDRFSGHQFPNYSSELNVNALLLGDSALYLCASSLYTEAFFGQGTRLTVV.

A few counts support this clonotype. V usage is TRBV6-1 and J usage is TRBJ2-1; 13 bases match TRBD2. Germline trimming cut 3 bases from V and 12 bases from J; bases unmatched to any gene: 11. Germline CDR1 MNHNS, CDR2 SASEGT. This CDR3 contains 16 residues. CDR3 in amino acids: CASSERPGLAGSGQFF. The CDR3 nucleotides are TGTGCCAGCAGTGAGAGACCGGGACTAGCGGGAAGTGGGCAGTTCTTC.

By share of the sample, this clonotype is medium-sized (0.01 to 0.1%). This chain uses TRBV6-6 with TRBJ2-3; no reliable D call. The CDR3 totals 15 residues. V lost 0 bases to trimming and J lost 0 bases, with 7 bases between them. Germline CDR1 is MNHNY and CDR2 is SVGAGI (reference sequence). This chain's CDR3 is CASSYSRGSTDTQYF. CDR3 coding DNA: TGTGCCAGCAGTTACTCTAGAGGTAGCACAGATACGCAGTATTTT.

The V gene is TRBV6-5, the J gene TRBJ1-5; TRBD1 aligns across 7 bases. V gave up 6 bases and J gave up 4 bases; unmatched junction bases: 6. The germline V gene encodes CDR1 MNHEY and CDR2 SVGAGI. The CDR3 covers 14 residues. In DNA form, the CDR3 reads TGTGCCAGCAGACCCACAGGGGAGAATCAGCCCCAGCATTTT. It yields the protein CASRPTGENQPQHF.

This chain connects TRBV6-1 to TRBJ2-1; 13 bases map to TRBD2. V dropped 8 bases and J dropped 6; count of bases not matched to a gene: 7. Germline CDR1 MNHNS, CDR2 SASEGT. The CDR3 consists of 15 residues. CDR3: CASWPGLAGINEQFF. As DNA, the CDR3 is TGTGCCAGCTGGCCGGGACTAGCGGGGATCAATGAGCAGTTCTTC.

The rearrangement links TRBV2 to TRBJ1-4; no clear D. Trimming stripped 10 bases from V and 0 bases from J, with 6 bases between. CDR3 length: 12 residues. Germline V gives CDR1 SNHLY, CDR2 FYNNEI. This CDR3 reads CATSATNEKLFF. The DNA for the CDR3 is TGTGCCACCAGCGCAACTAATGAAAAACTGTTTTTT.

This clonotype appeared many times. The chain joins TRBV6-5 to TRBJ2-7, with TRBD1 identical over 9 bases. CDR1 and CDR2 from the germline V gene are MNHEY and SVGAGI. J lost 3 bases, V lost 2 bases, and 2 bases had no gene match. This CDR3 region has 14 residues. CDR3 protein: CASSYADRGYEQYF. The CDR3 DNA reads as TGTGCCAGCAGTTACGCGGACAGGGGCTACGAGCAGTACTTC.

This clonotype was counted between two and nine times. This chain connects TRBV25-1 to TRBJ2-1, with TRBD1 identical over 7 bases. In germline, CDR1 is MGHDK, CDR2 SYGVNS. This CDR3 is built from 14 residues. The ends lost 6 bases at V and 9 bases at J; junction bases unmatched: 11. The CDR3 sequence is CASRGTPPGGEQFF. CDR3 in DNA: TGTGCCAGCAGAGGGACCCCACCAGGGGGTGAGCAGTTCTTC.

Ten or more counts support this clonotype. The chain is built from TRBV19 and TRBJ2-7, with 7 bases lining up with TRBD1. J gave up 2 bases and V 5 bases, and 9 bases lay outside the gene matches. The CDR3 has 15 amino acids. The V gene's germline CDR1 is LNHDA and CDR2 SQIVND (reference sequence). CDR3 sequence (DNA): TGTGCCAGTAGTCCCCGACAGGGATCAACCTACGAGCAGTACTTC. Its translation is CASSPRQGSTYEQYF.

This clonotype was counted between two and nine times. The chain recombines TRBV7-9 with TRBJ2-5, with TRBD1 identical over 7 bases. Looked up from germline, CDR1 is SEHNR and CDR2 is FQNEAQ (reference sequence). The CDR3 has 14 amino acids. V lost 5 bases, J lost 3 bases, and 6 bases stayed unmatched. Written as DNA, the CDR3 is TGTGCCAGCAGCCTGGGACAGATCGAAGAGACCCAGTACTTC. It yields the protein CASSLGQIEETQYF.

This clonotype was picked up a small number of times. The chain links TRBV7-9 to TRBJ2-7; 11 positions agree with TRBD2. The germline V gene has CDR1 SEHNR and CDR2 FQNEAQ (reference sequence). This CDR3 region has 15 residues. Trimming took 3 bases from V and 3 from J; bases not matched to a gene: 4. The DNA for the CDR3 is TGTGCCAGCAGCTTCCTAGGGACTAGCGGCTACGAGCAGTACTTC. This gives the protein CASSFLGTSGYEQYF. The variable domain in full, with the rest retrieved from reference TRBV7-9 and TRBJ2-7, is DTGVSQNPRHKITKRGQNVTFRCDPISEHNRLYWYRQTLGQGPEFLTYFQNEAQLEKSRLLSDRFSAERPKGSFSTLEIQRTEQGDSAMYLCASSFLGTSGYEQYFGPGTRLTVT.

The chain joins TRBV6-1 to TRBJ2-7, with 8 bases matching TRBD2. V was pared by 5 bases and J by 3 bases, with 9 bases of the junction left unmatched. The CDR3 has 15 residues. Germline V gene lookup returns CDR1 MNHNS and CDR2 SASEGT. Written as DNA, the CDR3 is TGTGCCAGCAGTCGTCCGGGACTAGACAACTACGAGCAGTACTTC. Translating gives CASSRPGLDNYEQYF.

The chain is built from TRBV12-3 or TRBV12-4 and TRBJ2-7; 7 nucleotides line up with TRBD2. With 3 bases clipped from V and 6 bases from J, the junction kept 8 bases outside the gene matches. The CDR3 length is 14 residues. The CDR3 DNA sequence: TGTGCCAGCAGTTTTAGAAGTTGGGGGGGCGAGCAGTACTTC. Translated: CASSFRSWGGEQYF.

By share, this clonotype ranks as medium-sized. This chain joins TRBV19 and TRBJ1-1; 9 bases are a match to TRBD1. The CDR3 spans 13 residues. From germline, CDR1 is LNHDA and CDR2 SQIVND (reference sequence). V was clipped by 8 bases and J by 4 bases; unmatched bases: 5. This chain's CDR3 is CASGDRGATEAFF. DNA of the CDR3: TGTGCCAGTGGAGACAGGGGGGCCACTGAAGCTTTCTTT.

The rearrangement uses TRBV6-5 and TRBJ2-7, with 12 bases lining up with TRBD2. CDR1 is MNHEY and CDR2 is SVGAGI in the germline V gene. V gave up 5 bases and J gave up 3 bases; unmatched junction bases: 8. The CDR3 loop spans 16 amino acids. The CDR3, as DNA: TGTGCCAGCAGTCCGCCTTCTAGCGGGGGGGACTACGAGCAGTACTTC. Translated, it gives CASSPPSSGGDYEQYF.